The T cell receptor beta chain under discussion was sequenced for a study of regulatory T cells in long-lasting Graves disease. Both iRepertoire HTBI primers and Arm-PCR of CDR3 regions were used to build the TCR beta libraries. Each CDR3 protein gets one entry after TCRdb re-called the multiplex PCR reads with MiXCR. The sample lists around 400,000 distinct CDR3 sequences, 15% to 17% seen once, with over 20% in the top ten. Time point of the sample: newly diagnosed GD, antithyroid drugs for less than 3 months. PBMC-extracted RNA yielded the TCR library. The TCR sequence derives from a female donor with Graves disease. The sample was peripheral blood mononuclear cells (PBMCs), taken at new diagnosis, from a patient treated with antithyroid drugs.

In DNA form, the CDR3 reads TGCGCCAGCAGCGGAAGCCGGGATGAGCAGTTCTTC. Amino acids: CASSGSRDEQFF. The rearrangement links TRBV10-1 to TRBJ2-1; no reliable D call. Trimming removed 6 bases at V and 8 bases at J, with 11 bases between. This CDR3 spans 12 amino acids. Germline loops: CDR1 WNHNN, CDR2 SYGVQD (reference sequence).